This TCR beta chain was retrieved from a study of T cell repertoires in cytomegalovirus infection. Study details: Recently described HLA-C-restricted plus well-studied HLA-B-restricted CMV epitopes were used. From public TCR beta signatures came an indication of both CMV infection and matching HLA type. Study-wide results and limits: Adding up the frequency of public TCR beta families identified people who carried CMV plus the relevant HLA. Across the ex vivo response, the dominant clonotypes were HLA-C-restricted CMV-specific TCR beta clonotypes.

Germline loops: CDR1 SEHNR, CDR2 FQNEAQ (reference sequence). The length of the CDR3 is 14 residues. V lost 5 bases and J 1 base, leaving 10 bases between the germline ends. This clonotype was observed a few times. Its matching antigen is unknown. TCRdb recomputed calls from the reads with MiXCR, one row per CDR3 protein. The data hold 900,000 to 950,000 distinct CDR3 sequences, with roughly 30% observed a single time. The rearrangement links TRBV7-9 to TRBJ2-3; D not certain. The source material was cultured CD8+ T cells from PBMCs, sampled from culture after CMV antigen stimulation. This clonotype was sampled from a human donor in good health (CMV status not recorded). Some clones in this sample may be carry-over from other donors' samples. In DNA form, the CDR3 reads TGTGCCAGCAGCGGGGATTGGGGCACAGATACGCAGTATTTT. Amino acid sequence: CASSGDWGTDTQYF. Variable domain in full (rest from reference TRBV7-9 and TRBJ2-3): DTGVSQNPRHKITKRGQNVTFRCDPISEHNRLYWYRQTLGQGPEFLTYFQNEAQLEKSRLLSDRFSAERPKGSFSTLEIQRTEQGDSAMYLCASSGDWGTDTQYFGPGTRLTVL.